Listed below are T cell receptor beta chains from one sample, sequenced in a study of T cell responses to AZD1222 COVID-19 vaccine. Assay used: immunoSEQ multiplex PCR; TCRdb lists only in-frame clones, some missing. The profile shows roughly 160,000 clones, over 75% of them singletons. This specimen consisted of peripheral blood, obtained 28 days after the second AZD1222 dose. These receptors originate from an adult who received the AZD1222 COVID-19 vaccine. Both conserved end residues are part of each CDR3. D genes are given only for firm matches. Rows may omit the clone size; those that give it use once, few, many or a size class.

>TRBV7-9|TRBJ2-6|medium-sized|NA
TGTGCCAGCAGCTCCTCAGACGGAGCCTACGAATCTGGGGCCAACGTCCTGACTTTC
CASSSSDGAYESGANVLTF
>TRBV5-6|TRBJ2-6|NA|NA
TGTGCCAGCAGCTTGGGGGGGATCTCTGGGGCCAACGTCCTGACTTTC
CASSLGGISGANVLTF
>TRBV19|TRBJ1-2|NA|NA
TGTGCCACCACCGAACAGTACTATGGCTACACCTTC
CATTEQYYGYTF
>TRBV4-2|TRBJ2-7|NA|TRBD2
TGTGCCAGCGGGGCGGGAGTCGGCGAGCAGTACTTC
CASGAGVGEQYF
>TRBV9|TRBJ1-1|once|NA
TGTGCCAGCAGCGCTTGGGAGGGCACTGAAGCTTTCTTT
CASSAWEGTEAFF
>TRBV6-5|TRBJ2-7|few|NA
TGTGCCAGCAGCGTTCGGGGCTACGAGCAGTACTTC
CASSVRGYEQYF
>TRBV2|TRBJ1-2|NA|TRBD1
TGTGCCAGCAGAGGGGGCGCGGAGGGCTACACCTTC
CASRGGAEGYTF
>TRBV5-1|TRBJ2-3|NA|NA
TGCGCCAGCAGCTTGGGTTCGGATACGCAGTATTTT
CASSLGSDTQYF
>TRBV7-3|TRBJ2-1|once|NA
TGTGCCAGCAGCTTCTTCAAGGGGAATGAGCAGTTCTTC
CASSFFKGNEQFF
>TRBV27|TRBJ2-7|NA|TRBD1
TGTGCCAGCAGATATACAACGGGACAGAGCTACGAGCAGTACTTC
CASRYTTGQSYEQYF